This entry concerns a single T cell receptor (beta chain). The data originate from a study of blood T cell repertoires in COVID-19. On the study more broadly: The origin of the acute and convalescent COVID-19 samples was the United States, Italy and Spain. The cDNA or gDNA used as material had been derived from T cells, B-cell-depleted T cells, or PBMCs.

Assay: immunoSEQ multiplex PCR; the TCRdb copy retains only in-frame clones and omits some. The data hold under 300,000 clones, with around 90% observed a single time. The CDR3 spans 17 residues. Germline values: CDR1 WSHSY, CDR2 SAAADI. V trimming: 5 bases; J trimming: 3 bases; junction bases outside the gene matches: 10. This sequence originates from a woman between 25 and 40 years old with acute or convalescent COVID-19. The specimen sequenced was peripheral blood. V gene TRBV10-2 combines with J gene TRBJ2-3, with TRBD2 matching over 11 bases. Here the CDR3 reads CASSLRGLADRTDTQYF. The CDR3 coding sequence is TGCGCCAGCAGTCTGCGGGGACTAGCGGACCGGACAGATACGCAGTATTTT.